The present entry profiles one T cell receptor beta chain with its context. The target antigen is unknown. Naive CD8 isolation took CD45RO-negative cells positively selected for CCR7 and excluded terminally differentiated effector memory CD45RA+ cells. Data came from immunoSEQ multiplex PCR; TCRdb stores just in-frame clones and leaves some out. The table has 1.5 million to 2.5 million clones, about 95% seen once; the top ten hold more than 0.95%. These data belong to a study of shared clonotypes between healthy human individuals. General study results and limits: Clonotype sharing across donors was expected to vary with sequencing depth.

With 0 bases clipped from V and 5 bases from J, the junction kept 9 bases outside the gene matches. Germline-derived CDR1 and CDR2 are LGHNA and YSLEER. This CDR3 contains 17 residues. V gene TRBV4-3 combines with J gene TRBJ2-1; TRBD2 matches at 8 bases. The receptor comes from a young man in good health. The sample comprised naive CD8+ T cells sorted from blood. In DNA, the CDR3 is TGCGCCAGCAGCCAAGACCGCAGCGGGAGCGAGGACAATGAGCAGTTCTTC. Translated: CASSQDRSGSEDNEQFF.